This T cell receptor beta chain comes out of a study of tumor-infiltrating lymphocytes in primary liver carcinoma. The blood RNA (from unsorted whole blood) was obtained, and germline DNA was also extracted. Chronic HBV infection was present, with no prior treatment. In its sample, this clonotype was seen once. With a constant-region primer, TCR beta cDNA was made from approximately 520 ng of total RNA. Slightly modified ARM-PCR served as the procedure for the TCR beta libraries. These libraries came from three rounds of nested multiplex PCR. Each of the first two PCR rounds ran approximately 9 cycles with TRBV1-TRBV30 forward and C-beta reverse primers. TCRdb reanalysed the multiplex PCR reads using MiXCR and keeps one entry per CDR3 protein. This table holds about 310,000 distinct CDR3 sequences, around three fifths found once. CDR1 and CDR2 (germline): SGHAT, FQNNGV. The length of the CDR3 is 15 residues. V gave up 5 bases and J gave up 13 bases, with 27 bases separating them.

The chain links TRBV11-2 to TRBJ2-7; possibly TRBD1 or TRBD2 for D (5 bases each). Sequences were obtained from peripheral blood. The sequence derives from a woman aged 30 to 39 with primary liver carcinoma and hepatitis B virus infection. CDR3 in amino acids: CASSTSGTFYYVQYF. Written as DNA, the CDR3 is TGTGCCAGCAGCACTTCCGGGACGTTTTACTACGTGCAATACTTC.